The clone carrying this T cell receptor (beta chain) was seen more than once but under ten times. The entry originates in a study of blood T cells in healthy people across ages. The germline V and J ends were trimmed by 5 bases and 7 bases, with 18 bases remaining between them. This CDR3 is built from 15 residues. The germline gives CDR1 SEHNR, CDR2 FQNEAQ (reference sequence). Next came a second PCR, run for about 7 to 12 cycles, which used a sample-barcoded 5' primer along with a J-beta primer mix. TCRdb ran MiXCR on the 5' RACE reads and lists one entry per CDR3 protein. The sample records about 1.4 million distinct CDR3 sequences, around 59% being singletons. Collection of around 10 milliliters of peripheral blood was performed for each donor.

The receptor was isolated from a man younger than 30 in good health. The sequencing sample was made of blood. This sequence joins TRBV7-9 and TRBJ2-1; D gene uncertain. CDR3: CASSPLGLEINEQFF. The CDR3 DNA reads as TGTGCCAGCAGCCCCCTCGGGCTAGAGATAAATGAGCAGTTCTTC.